The 23 T cell receptor beta chains below come from one sample, sequenced in a study of cytomegalovirus exposure and HLA in healthy donors. Both 60 Vbeta primers and 13 Jbeta primers went into the PCR. Here immunoSEQ multiplex PCR was the method, and the copy in TCRdb shows in-frame clones only, minus some. Found here are fewer than 130,000 clones, around 84% of them singletons; the top ten hold around 1.3%. Sequencing input: PBMCs. The receptors were sampled from a woman in her thirties in good health and CMV-seronegative.

The rearrangement joins TRBV7-2 to TRBJ2-3; 13 bases agree with TRBD2. The V segment lost 3 bases and the J segment 6 bases; nucleotides outside the gene matches: 9. The CDR3 contains 17 residues. The germline V gene has CDR1 SGHTA and CDR2 FQGNSA. This chain's CDR3 is CASSFAGTSGMGDTQYF. In DNA, the CDR3 is TGTGCCAGCAGCTTTGCTGGGACTAGCGGGATGGGGGATACGCAGTATTTT.

This CDR3 is CASSPGLAGKQYF. CDR3 in DNA: TGTGCCAGCAGCCCGGGACTAGCGGGTAAACAGTATTTT. V usage is TRBV7-3 and J usage is TRBJ2-3; 12 bases agree with TRBD2. CDR1 is SGHTA and CDR2 is FQGTGA in the germline V gene. The CDR3 extends over 13 amino acids. V lost 5 bases, J lost 12 bases, and 6 bases stayed unmatched.

The chain is built from TRBV4-1 and TRBJ1-2, with D perhaps TRBD1 (6 bases). Germline V gene data show CDR1 as MGHRA and CDR2 as YSYEKL. V was shortened by 8 bases and J by 6 bases, with 25 bases between the two germline ends. The CDR3 runs to 16 residues. The CDR3 nucleotides are TGCGCCAGCCACGCCGTAGGGCCGGTACAGGGAAATGGCTACACCTTC. Protein sequence: CASHAVGPVQGNGYTF.

The chain carries TRBV10-3 and TRBJ2-6, with a weak D call TRBD1 (5 bases). V dropped 4 bases and J dropped 0 bases, with 16 bases sitting between them. The CDR3 covers 18 residues. Looked up from germline, CDR1 is ENHRY and CDR2 is SYGVKD. For the CDR3, the DNA is TGTGCCATCAGTGGGACGTTAGACAGACTCTCTGGGGCCAACGTCCTGACTTTC. It codes for CAISGTLDRLSGANVLTF.

The chain combines TRBV7-2 with TRBJ2-3; the match to TRBD1 covers 9 bases. In germline, CDR1 is SGHTA, CDR2 FQGNSA. CDR3 size: 15 residues. The ends lost 5 bases at V and 6 bases at J; junction bases unmatched: 9. The DNA for the CDR3 is TGTGCCAGCAGCCCGGACAGGGGAATGACGGATACGCAGTATTTT. Amino acid sequence: CASSPDRGMTDTQYF. Full variable domain (missing parts from reference TRBV7-2 and TRBJ2-3): GAGVSQSPSNKVTEKGKDVELRCDPISGHTALYWYRQSLGQGLEFLIYFQGNSAPDKSGLPSDRFSAERTGGSVSTLTIQRTQQEDSAVYLCASSPDRGMTDTQYFGPGTRLTVL.

The chain links TRBV5-6 to TRBJ2-5; TRBD1 matches at 9 bases. With V trimmed by 4 bases and J by 11 bases, 9 bases remained unmatched. The CDR3 length is 13 residues. The germline V gene encodes CDR1 SGHDT and CDR2 YYEEEE. CDR3 nucleotide sequence: TGTGCCAGCAGCCCCGGGACAGGGATACAGCAGTACTTC. Translating it yields CASSPGTGIQQYF.

The genes are TRBV6-5 and TRBJ2-7, with TRBD2 as a possible D gene (6 bases). Looked up from germline, CDR1 is MNHEY and CDR2 is SVGAGI. V was clipped by 2 bases and J by 3 bases, with 8 bases between them. The length of the CDR3 is 13 residues. The CDR3 DNA is TGTGCCAGCAGTTACAAGGGAGGCTACGAGCAGTACTTC. Protein sequence: CASSYKGGYEQYF.

The chain links TRBV7-2 to TRBJ2-4; no definite D call. The germline gives CDR1 SGHTA, CDR2 FQGNSA. The CDR3 runs to 14 residues. V lost 8 bases and J 0 bases, leaving 11 bases between the germline ends. The CDR3 DNA reads as TGTGCCAGCGGCGCGGTGATAGCCAAAAACATTCAGTACTTC. This translates into CASGAVIAKNIQYF.

The chain joins TRBV30 to TRBJ1-1; TRBD1 is a possible D gene (6 bases). The CDR3 has 13 amino acids. V lost 2 bases and J lost 7, with 14 bases in between. Germline CDR1 GTSNPN, CDR2 SVGIG (reference sequence). CDR3 nucleotide sequence: TGTGCCTGGAGTCAAGACAGGTCGAGTGAAGCTTTCTTT. This codes for CAWSQDRSSEAFF.

The V call is TRBV21-1, the J call TRBJ1-5; TRBD1, the D gene given by the table, was not confirmed from the DNA. TRBV21-1 is a documented pseudogene. The CDR3 consists of 13 residues. The CDR3 DNA reads as TGTGCCAGGAGTGACAAACTCAATCAGCCCCAGCATTTT. Its translation is CARSDKLNQPQHF.

CDR3 nucleotides: TGTGCCAGCAGCTTCGCTAGCCAAGAGACCCAGTACTTC. Translated: CASSFASQETQYF. The chain carries TRBV7-2 and TRBJ2-5; D uncertain. Germline CDR1 and CDR2: SGHTA and FQGNSA. CDR3 size: 13 residues. V dropped 3 bases and J dropped 1 base, with 6 bases sitting between them.

The gene calls are TRBV27 and TRBJ2-7; 9 nucleotides match TRBD2. This CDR3 has 15 amino acids. With 3 bases clipped from V and 5 bases from J, the junction kept 8 bases outside the gene matches. CDR1 and CDR2 (germline): MNHEY, SMNVEV (reference sequence). The CDR3 coding sequence is TGTGCCAGCAGTTTGGCCGCGGGAGGGAGCCACGAGCAGTACTTC. As protein: CASSLAAGGSHEQYF.

The V call is TRBV19, the J call TRBJ1-1; tentatively, D is TRBD1 (5 bases). The CDR3 runs to 14 residues. Germline CDR1 is LNHDA and CDR2 is SQIVND (reference sequence). With 5 bases removed from V and 3 bases from J, the gap between germline ends came to 13 bases. CDR3 amino acids: CASSPPAGYTEAFF. CDR3 DNA sequence: TGTGCCAGTAGTCCGCCGGCAGGGTACACTGAAGCTTTCTTT.

In its sample, this clone was seen a few times. The chain is built from TRBV7-9 and TRBJ1-5; D call uncertain. The CDR3 extends over 14 amino acids. CDR1 and CDR2 (germline): SEHNR, FQNEAQ (reference sequence). V lost 5 bases, J lost 6 bases, and 14 bases lay in between. CDR3: CASSQDSGSQPQHF. For the CDR3, the DNA is TGTGCCAGCAGCCAGGATTCGGGGTCTCAGCCCCAGCATTTT.

The chain has TRBV4-3 and TRBJ2-1, with D possibly TRBD2 on 7 matching bases. V was trimmed by 1 base and J by 3 bases, leaving 13 bases between them. The CDR3 spans 16 residues. Per the germline V gene, CDR1 is LGHNA and CDR2 is YSLEER. CDR3 region: CASSQVGGAVYNEQFF. The CDR3 region has the DNA TGCGCCAGCAGCCAAGTAGGGGGGGCGGTCTACAATGAGCAGTTCTTC.

The V and J genes are TRBV4-2 and TRBJ2-2; D unclear. V dropped 0 bases and J dropped 6 bases, with 17 bases sitting between them. Per the germline V gene, CDR1 is LGHNA and CDR2 is YNFKEQ. The CDR3 runs to 17 residues. In nucleotides, the CDR3 is TGTGCCAGCAGCCAAGATTGGGTTCTAGTGGTTTCCGGGGAGCTGTTTTTT. Encoded protein: CASSQDWVLVVSGELFF.

V gene TRBV27 combines with J gene TRBJ1-2; TRBD1 is a possible D gene (6 bases). Germline loops: CDR1 MNHEY, CDR2 SMNVEV (reference sequence). CDR3 size: 15 residues. The V and J ends lost 4 bases and 3 bases respectively, with 15 bases between them. The chain's CDR3 is CASSSYSRQDYGYTF. CDR3 DNA: TGTGCCAGCAGTTCGTATAGCAGACAGGACTATGGCTACACCTTC.

This chain joins TRBV7-9 and TRBJ2-1, with 7 positions matching TRBD1. The CDR3 covers 14 residues. Germline loops: CDR1 SEHNR, CDR2 FQNEAQ (reference sequence). The trim removed 5 bases at V and 10 bases at J, leaving 11 bases unmatched. The CDR3 region has the DNA TGTGCCAGCAGCCTTATTACAGGGGCAGGGGAGCAGTTCTTC. Amino acid sequence: CASSLITGAGEQFF.

The gene calls are TRBV6-4 and TRBJ2-7; 9 nucleotides line up with TRBD2. The trim removed 5 bases at V and 0 bases at J, leaving 14 bases unmatched. There are 18 residues in the CDR3. Germline assignment: CDR1 MRHNA and CDR2 SNTAGT. CDR3 protein: CASSLYAGLAIPSYEQYF. The CDR3, as DNA: TGTGCCAGCAGTCTCTATGCGGGACTAGCAATCCCCTCCTACGAGCAGTACTTC.

The chain carries TRBV7-3 and TRBJ1-4, with D perhaps matching TRBD1 (6 bases). This CDR3 spans 14 amino acids. The germline V gene encodes CDR1 SGHTA and CDR2 FQGTGA. Trimming cost V 1 base and J 3 bases, with 6 bases left between them. The chain's CDR3 is CASSLRQANEKLFF. The CDR3 DNA reads TGTGCCAGCAGCTTAAGACAGGCTAATGAAAAACTGTTTTTT.

The genes are TRBV18 and TRBJ2-7; D is uncertain. With 3 bases removed from V and 1 base from J, the gap between germline ends came to 10 bases. The CDR3 is 14 residues long. In germline, CDR1 is KGHSH, CDR2 LQKENI. CDR3 sequence: CASSPTTQSYEQYF. CDR3 sequence (DNA): TGTGCCAGCTCACCGACGACACAGTCCTACGAGCAGTACTTC.

The chain combines TRBV19 with TRBJ1-2; 8 nucleotides line up with TRBD1. The CDR3 runs 14 residues. V shed 5 bases, J shed 7 bases, and the junction held 9 bases outside the gene matches. CDR1 is LNHDA and CDR2 is SQIVND in the germline V gene (reference sequence). CDR3 DNA sequence: TGTGCCAGTAGTGACCAGGGGGCGCGTTTTGGCTACACCTTC. The encoded protein is CASSDQGARFGYTF. Supplemented by reference TRBV19 and TRBJ1-2, the full variable domain reads DGGITQSPKYLFRKEGQNVTLSCEQNLNHDAMYWYRQDPGQGLRLIYYSQIVNDFQKGDIAEGYSVSREKKESFPLTVTSAQKNPTAFYLCASSDQGARFGYTFGSGTRLTVV.

The CDR3 reads CASSLPGKTEAFF. CDR3 coding DNA: TGTGCCAGCAGCTTGCCAGGGAAGACTGAAGCTTTCTTT. The chain carries TRBV5-6 and TRBJ1-1, with a weak D call TRBD1 (5 bases). The CDR3 sequence is 13 residues long. V was clipped by 1 base and J by 5 bases, with 9 bases between them. CDR1 and CDR2 (germline): SGHDT, YYEEEE.